A single sample gave rise to the 19 T cell receptor beta chains below, sequenced in a study of cytomegalovirus exposure and HLA in healthy donors. 13 Jbeta primers and 60 Vbeta primers were used for the PCR. The protocol was immunoSEQ multiplex PCR, while the TCRdb copy is restricted to in-frame clones and leaves out a portion. Its listing shows tens of thousands of clones. The specimen was PBMCs. Receptors were obtained from a man aged 50-59 years in good health and CMV-seronegative.

The rearrangement joins TRBV7-8 to TRBJ1-2, with D possibly TRBD1 on 6 matching bases. Per germline, CDR1 SGHVS and CDR2 FQNEAQ. This CDR3 comprises 14 residues. Trimming removed 3 bases from V and 2 bases from J, with 10 bases in between. The CDR3 DNA is TGTGCCAGCAGCTTTGGGGGCGCGAACTATGGCTACACCTTC. Protein sequence: CASSFGGANYGYTF. Looking up the rest from reference TRBV7-8 and TRBJ1-2 gives the full variable domain: GAGVSQSPRYKVAKRGQDVALRCDPISGHVSLFWYQQALGQGPEFLTYFQNEAQLDKSGLPSDRFFAERPEGSVSTLKIQRTQQEDSAVYLCASSFGGANYGYTFGSGTRLTVV.

The chain joins TRBV28 to TRBJ2-7; D is ambiguous. The CDR3 has 13 residues. The germline CDR1 and CDR2 sequences are MDHEN and SYDVKM. V was shortened by 6 bases and J by 4 bases, with 13 bases between the two germline ends. The CDR3 DNA reads TGTGCCAGCAGCCTCCCTGACACTTACGAGCAGTACTTC. Translation: CASSLPDTYEQYF.

V gene TRBV4-1 combines with J gene TRBJ1-2; tentatively, D is TRBD1 (5 bases). The CDR3 spans 15 residues. V lost 3 bases to trimming and J lost 0 bases, with 11 bases between them. Germline lookup yields CDR1 MGHRA and CDR2 YSYEKL. CDR3 nucleotide sequence: TGCGCCAGCAGCCAGATCCAGGGTTCTAACTATGGCTACACCTTC. It encodes CASSQIQGSNYGYTF.

V and J are TRBV6-1 and TRBJ2-7; TRBD2 matches 8 bases. The ends lost 3 bases at V and 3 bases at J; junction bases unmatched: 7. This CDR3 contains 15 residues. Germline V gives CDR1 MNHNS, CDR2 SASEGT. CDR3 bases: TGTGCCAGCAGTGACGGTCTAGCGGGCTTCTACGAGCAGTACTTC. Its protein product is CASSDGLAGFYEQYF.

V gene TRBV7-9 combines with J gene TRBJ2-7, with a weak D call TRBD1 (6 bases). The length of the CDR3 is 16 residues. CDR1 and CDR2 (germline): SEHNR, FQNEAQ (reference sequence). The V and J ends lost 8 bases and 6 bases respectively, with 26 bases between them. CDR3 amino acids: CASLTTMDSPDGEQYF. CDR3 nucleotides: TGTGCCAGCCTGACTACGATGGACAGCCCTGATGGCGAGCAGTACTTC.

The chain joins TRBV18 to TRBJ2-1; TRBD2 agrees at 11 bases. The V and J ends lost 4 bases and 3 bases, in that order; junction bases with no gene match: 8. This CDR3 contains 17 residues. The germline V gene has CDR1 KGHSH and CDR2 LQKENI. The CDR3 DNA follows: TGTGCCAGCTCACTAGTTTCGACTAGCGGGGACTACAATGAGCAGTTCTTC. Translated, it gives CASSLVSTSGDYNEQFF.

The chain links TRBV9 to TRBJ2-3; a weak D match, TRBD1 (5 bases). The CDR3 spans 15 residues. CDR1 and CDR2 (germline): SGDLS, YYNGEE. The V gene lost 0 bases and the J gene lost 4 bases, with 12 bases spanning the gap. In DNA, the CDR3 is TGTGCCAGCAGCGTAGGATCAGGGTGGGCAGATACGCAGTATTTT. Translation gives CASSVGSGWADTQYF.

The J gene is TRBJ2-7, the V gene TRBV5-1; 7 positions agree with TRBD1. CDR1 and CDR2 (germline): SGHRS, YFSETQ. The CDR3 length is 14 residues. V dropped 3 bases and J dropped 5; count of bases not matched to a gene: 8. CDR3 in amino acids: CASSSLDRVNEQYF. The DNA of the CDR3 is TGCGCCAGCAGCTCGCTCGACAGGGTCAACGAGCAGTACTTC.

The V gene is TRBV18, the J gene TRBJ2-7; 9 nucleotides align to TRBD1. This CDR3 is 15 amino acids long. The V gene end was trimmed by 1 base and the J gene end by 2 bases; junction bases not matched to a gene: 3. Germline CDR1 is KGHSH and CDR2 is LQKENI. The CDR3, as DNA: TGTGCCAGCTCACCACGGGGACAGGGCACCTACGAGCAGTACTTC. It specifies CASSPRGQGTYEQYF. Supplemented by reference TRBV18 and TRBJ2-7, the full variable domain reads NAGVMQNPRHLVRRRGQEARLRCSPMKGHSHVYWYRQLPEEGLKFMVYLQKENIIDESGMPKERFSAEFPKEGPSILRIQQVVRGDSAAYFCASSPRGQGTYEQYFGPGTRLTVT.

The chain has TRBV19 and TRBJ2-3, with 8 positions matching TRBD1. After removal of 0 bases from V and 8 bases from J, the junction contained 13 bases not matched to a gene. This CDR3 comprises 17 residues. Germline V gene data show CDR1 as LNHDA and CDR2 as SQIVND (reference sequence). The CDR3 sequence: CASSIEGSGTGITTQYF. DNA of the CDR3: TGTGCCAGTAGTATAGAAGGGTCCGGGACAGGAATTACTACGCAGTATTTT. Looking up the rest from reference TRBV19 and TRBJ2-3 gives the full variable domain: DGGITQSPKYLFRKEGQNVTLSCEQNLNHDAMYWYRQDPGQGLRLIYYSQIVNDFQKGDIAEGYSVSREKKESFPLTVTSAQKNPTAFYLCASSIEGSGTGITTQYFGPGTRLTVL.

The rearrangement joins TRBV18 to TRBJ2-5; unclear D gene. The CDR3 loop spans 13 amino acids. The V gene's germline CDR1 is KGHSH and CDR2 LQKENI. V lost 3 bases and J lost 5, with 10 bases in between. DNA of the CDR3: TGTGCCAGCTCACCCCCTCACGGGGAGACCCAGTACTTC. It codes for CASSPPHGETQYF.

The rearrangement joins TRBV6-6 to TRBJ1-1, with D unresolved. V lost 7 bases and J 1 base, leaving 13 bases between the germline ends. CDR1 is MNHNY, CDR2 SVGAGI, per germline (reference sequence). The CDR3 sequence is 14 residues long. The CDR3 sequence: CASNGGRKNTEAFF. CDR3 nucleotide sequence: TGTGCCAGCAATGGAGGCAGAAAGAACACTGAAGCTTTCTTT.

The chain combines TRBV7-9 with TRBJ1-2, with D perhaps matching TRBD1 (5 bases). The CDR3 has 14 amino acids. Trimming shortened V by 1 base and J by 7 bases, and 13 bases separated the two germline ends. Germline V gene lookup returns CDR1 SEHNR and CDR2 FQNEAQ (reference sequence). This chain's CDR3 is CASSLGGRDSGYTF. The CDR3 DNA reads as TGTGCCAGCAGCTTAGGTGGCAGGGACTCTGGCTACACCTTC.

The chain employs TRBV19 and TRBJ1-1; D remains unclear. The V gene's germline CDR1 is LNHDA and CDR2 SQIVND (reference sequence). There are 14 residues in the CDR3. Trimming took off 7 bases at V and 1 base at J, with 13 bases between the two ends. The CDR3 loop is CASTLLFPNTEAFF. As DNA, the CDR3 is TGTGCCAGTACCCTCCTTTTCCCGAACACTGAAGCTTTCTTT.

The rearrangement links TRBV7-3 to TRBJ2-5; TRBD1 aligns across 10 bases. Germline V CDR1 and CDR2: SGHTA, FQGTGA. CDR3 length equals 15 residues. J was trimmed by 6 bases and V by 4 bases; bases with no gene match: 8. CDR3 sequence reads: CASSSSTGGLQTQYF. Here the CDR3 DNA reads TGTGCCAGCAGCTCCTCGACAGGGGGCTTGCAGACCCAGTACTTC.

The chain combines TRBV2 with TRBJ1-6; possibly TRBD1 for D (6 bases). Trimming removed 3 bases at V and 9 bases at J, with 15 bases between. There are 15 residues in the CDR3. From germline, CDR1 is SNHLY and CDR2 FYNNEI. The CDR3 protein is CASSEWDTQSSPLHF. The CDR3 DNA is TGTGCCAGCAGTGAGTGGGACACCCAATCTTCACCCCTCCACTTT.

The rearrangement joins TRBV6-5 to TRBJ2-2, with 7 bases fitting TRBD1. The length of the CDR3 is 15 residues. After removal of 3 bases from V and 4 bases from J, the junction contained 5 bases not matched to a gene. Germline CDR1 is MNHEY and CDR2 is SVGAGI. CDR3 loop: CASSYQGVSTGELFF. In DNA, the CDR3 is TGTGCCAGCAGTTATCAGGGGGTTAGCACCGGGGAGCTGTTTTTT.

The chain recombines TRBV29-1 with TRBJ1-2; 8 nucleotides match TRBD1. The germline gives CDR1 SQVTM, CDR2 ANQGSEA. The J segment lost 1 base and the V segment lost 0 bases, leaving 4 bases of the junction unmatched. The CDR3 totals 15 residues. In DNA, the CDR3 is TGCAGCGTTGAAGATGGACAGGGACTTAACTATGGCTACACCTTC. It yields the protein CSVEDGQGLNYGYTF.

The rearrangement links TRBV4-2 to TRBJ2-7; maybe TRBD1 (6 bases). The CDR3 has 15 amino acids. CDR1 LGHNA and CDR2 YNFKEQ come from the germline V gene. Trimming took 3 bases from V and 5 from J, leaving 17 bases between them. The CDR3 DNA follows: TGTGCCAGCAGCCAGCCCCTGGACAGTATCCACGAGCAGTACTTC. Protein product: CASSQPLDSIHEQYF.